Listed below are T cell receptor beta chains from one sample, sequenced in a study of STAT3 mutations in large granular lymphocyte leukemia. Generated by immunoSEQ multiplex PCR, the TCRdb table keeps only in-frame clones and is missing some. This table has roughly 10,000 clones, 70% to 90% appearing once. The sample comprised peripheral blood mononuclear cells. The receptors were gathered from a man between 60 and 75 years old with T-cell large granular lymphocyte leukemia. Some clones in this sample may be carry-over from other donors' samples. The CDR3 runs from the conserved cysteine through the conserved F or W. The D gene is left open where the match is weak. The size of a clone is reported for some rows only, either as once, few or many, or as a class for expanded clones.

>NA|TRBV13|NA|TRBJ2-3
TGTGCCAGCAGCTTAGAACAGGGATGGACAGATACGCAGTATTTT
CASSLEQGWTDTQYF
>once|TRBV28|TRBD1|TRBJ1-4
TGTGCCAGCAGCCTCACAGGGGGCGCGGGTGAAAAACTGTTTTTT
CASSLTGGAGEKLFF
>NA|TRBV11-3|TRBD1|TRBJ2-3
TGTGCCAGCAGTGCTGAAGGACAGGGATACACAGATACGCAGTATTTT
CASSAEGQGYTDTQYF
>NA|TRBV12-5|TRBD2|TRBJ2-3
TGTGCTAGTGGTTTGGGCCGACTAGCGGGAGGCCCCACAGATACGCAGTATTTT
CASGLGRLAGGPTDTQYF
>NA|TRBV4-2|NA|TRBJ2-3
TGTGCCAGCAGCCAAGCTAGCGCCTCCACAGATACGCAGTATTTT
CASSQASASTDTQYF
>NA|TRBV11-2|NA|TRBJ2-5
TGTGCCAGCAGCCCCGGGCCCCTCCAAGAGACCCAGTACTTC
CASSPGPLQETQYF
>once|TRBV4-1|TRBD2|TRBJ2-3
TGCGCCAGCAGCCAAGATTTCGGACTAGCGGGAGCCTCTAGCACAGATACGCAGTATTTT
CASSQDFGLAGASSTDTQYF
>NA|TRBV19|TRBD2|TRBJ2-6
TGTGCCAGTAGCGGGAGGGCCTTTGGCGGGGCCAACGTCCTGACTTTC
CASSGRAFGGANVLTF
>NA|TRBV2|NA|TRBJ2-7
TGTGCCAGCAGCCACAGGGTTCTGGGGAACTACGAGCAGTACTTC
CASSHRVLGNYEQYF
>NA|TRBV9|NA|TRBJ2-1
TGTGCCAGCAGCGTAGGAGGGGGGATGGGGTACTACAATGAGCAGTTCTTC
CASSVGGGMGYYNEQFF
>few|TRBV18|NA|TRBJ1-4
TGTGCCAGCTCAACCCAGAATGAAAAACTGTTTTTT
CASSTQNEKLFF
>NA|TRBV28|TRBD2|TRBJ2-3
TGTGCCAGCAGTTCTGGGACTAGCGGGAGTGGGGGTACGCAGTATTTT
CASSSGTSGSGGTQYF
>NA|TRBV19|NA|TRBJ2-5
TGTGCCAGTAGCTCCCAGACAGCTCGAAACCAAGAGACCCAGTACTTC
CASSSQTARNQETQYF
>NA|TRBV18|NA|TRBJ2-3
TGTGCCAGCTCACTCTCAGGGGCCGCAAACACGGGGGATACGCAGTATTTT
CASSLSGAANTGDTQYF
>NA|TRBV4-3|NA|TRBJ2-2
TGCGCCAGCAGCCAAGAACCCGGCATCGGGGAGCTGTTTTTT
CASSQEPGIGELFF
>NA|TRBV5-4|NA|TRBJ1-3
TGTGCCAGCAGCATGGGACGGAGAGATGGAAACACCATATATTTT
CASSMGRRDGNTIYF
>NA|TRBV10-1|NA|TRBJ1-5
TGCGCCAGCACGGGTTATAGCAATCAGCCCCAGCATTTT
CASTGYSNQPQHF
>NA|TRBV6-5|TRBD1|TRBJ1-1
TGTGCCAGCAGTTTCGCCCGACAGGGGCGGAACACTGAAGCTTTCTTT
CASSFARQGRNTEAFF
>NA|TRBV27|TRBD1|TRBJ2-7
TGTGCCAGCACCCCTCTGGGACAGTCCTACGAGCAGTACTTC
CASTPLGQSYEQYF
>NA|TRBV7-9|TRBD2|TRBJ2-1
TGTGCCAGCAGCTTGAAGGTGAGGCTAGCGGGAGATCGGAATGAGCAGTTCTTC
CASSLKVRLAGDRNEQFF
>NA|TRBV6-5|NA|TRBJ1-2
TGTGCCAGCAGTTCGGGGTATGGCTACACCTTC
CASSSGYGYTF
>NA|TRBV28|NA|TRBJ1-5
TGTGCCAGCAGTTTGGGGGTTAGCAATCAGCCCCAGCATTTT
CASSLGVSNQPQHF
>NA|TRBV29-1|NA|TRBJ1-3
TGCAGCGGGGGGGCCGATGGAAACACCATATATTTT
CSGGADGNTIYF
>NA|TRBV28|TRBD1|TRBJ1-5
TGTGCCAGCAGCCCAACGACAGGGGAATGGGATAGCATCGATCAGCCCCAGCATTTT
CASSPTTGEWDSIDQPQHF
>NA|TRBV19|TRBD2|TRBJ2-7
TGTGCCAGTAGTAGGGATAGCGGGACATCCTACGAGCAGTACTTC
CASSRDSGTSYEQYF
>NA|TRBV5-6|TRBD2|TRBJ2-3
TGTGCCAGCAGCTCCGGACTAGTCGGCACAGATACGCAGTATTTT
CASSSGLVGTDTQYF
>NA|TRBV25-1|TRBD1|TRBJ1-6
TGTGCCAGCAGCAATTATGCGGGACAGGGTGGATCACCCCTCCACTTT
CASSNYAGQGGSPLHF
>NA|TRBV2|TRBD1|TRBJ2-7
TGTGCCAGCAGTAGGGACAGAGGCTACGAGCAGTACTTC
CASSRDRGYEQYF
>NA|TRBV9|NA|TRBJ1-1
TGTGCCAGCAGCGTAGGATCCCAGGGGAATCTAGCTTTCTTT
CASSVGSQGNLAFF
>NA|TRBV6-6|NA|TRBJ2-5
TGTGCCAGCAGTTACGGGGGAGGAGGTGGGGAGACCCAGTACTTC
CASSYGGGGGETQYF
>NA|TRBV28|NA|TRBJ1-1
TGTGCCAGCCCGCCGAGCGGGGCGAACACTGAAGCTTTCTTT
CASPPSGANTEAFF
>NA|TRBV11-2|NA|TRBJ2-1
TGTGCCAGCAGCTTAGCGGGGGTCAATGAGCAGTTCTTC
CASSLAGVNEQFF
>NA|TRBV27|NA|TRBJ2-2
TGTGCCAGCAGCGGGGTCTGGGGGAACACCGGGGAGCTGTTTTTT
CASSGVWGNTGELFF
>NA|TRBV7-9|NA|TRBJ1-5
TGTGCCAGCAGCCAGTGGCAGGACAATCAGCCCCAGCATTTT
CASSQWQDNQPQHF
>NA|TRBV29-1|TRBD1|TRBJ2-1
TGCAGCGTGTACAGGGGTGGTGAGCAGTTCTTC
CSVYRGGEQFF
>NA|TRBV18|NA|TRBJ2-1
TGTGCCAGCTCACCACCGTCTCGGGGAGGAGGGCGCAATGAGCAGTTCTTC
CASSPPSRGGGRNEQFF
>once|TRBV5-1|TRBD1|TRBJ1-1
TGCGCCAGCAGCAGTCAGGGACAGGGGTTCGGTGAAGCTTTCTTT
CASSSQGQGFGEAFF
>NA|TRBV29-1|TRBD2|TRBJ2-7
TGCAGCGTCCTGACTAGCGGGAGAGGCAGCGAGCAGTACTTC
CSVLTSGRGSEQYF